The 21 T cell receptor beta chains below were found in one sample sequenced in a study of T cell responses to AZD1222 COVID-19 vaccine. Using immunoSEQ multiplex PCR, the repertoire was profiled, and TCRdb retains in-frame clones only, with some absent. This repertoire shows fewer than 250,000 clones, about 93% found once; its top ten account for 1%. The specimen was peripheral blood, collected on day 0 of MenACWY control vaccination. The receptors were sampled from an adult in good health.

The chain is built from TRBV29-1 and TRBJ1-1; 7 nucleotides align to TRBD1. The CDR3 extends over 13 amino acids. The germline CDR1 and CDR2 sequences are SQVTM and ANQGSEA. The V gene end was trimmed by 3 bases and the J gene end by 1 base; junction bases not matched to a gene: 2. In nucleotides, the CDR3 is TGCAGCGTTGAGGGACAGTGGAACACTGAAGCTTTCTTT. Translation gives CSVEGQWNTEAFF.

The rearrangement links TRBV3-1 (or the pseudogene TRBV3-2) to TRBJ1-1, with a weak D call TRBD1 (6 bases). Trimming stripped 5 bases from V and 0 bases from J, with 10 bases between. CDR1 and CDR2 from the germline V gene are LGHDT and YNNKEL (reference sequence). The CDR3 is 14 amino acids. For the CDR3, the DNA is TGTGCCAGCAGCGACAGGACTCTGAACACTGAAGCTTTCTTT. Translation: CASSDRTLNTEAFF.

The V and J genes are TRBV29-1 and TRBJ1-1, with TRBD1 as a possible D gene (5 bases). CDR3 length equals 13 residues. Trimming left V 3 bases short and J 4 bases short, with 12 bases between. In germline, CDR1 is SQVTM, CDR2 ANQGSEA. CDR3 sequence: CSVEGRVTTEAFF. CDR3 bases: TGCAGCGTTGAGGGCAGGGTGACCACTGAAGCTTTCTTT.

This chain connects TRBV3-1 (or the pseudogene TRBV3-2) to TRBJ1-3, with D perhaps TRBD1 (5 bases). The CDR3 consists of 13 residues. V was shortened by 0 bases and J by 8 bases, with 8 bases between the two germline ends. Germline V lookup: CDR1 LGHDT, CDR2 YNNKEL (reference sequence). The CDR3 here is CASSQEKGYTIYF. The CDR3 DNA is TGTGCCAGCAGCCAAGAGAAGGGGTACACCATATATTTT.

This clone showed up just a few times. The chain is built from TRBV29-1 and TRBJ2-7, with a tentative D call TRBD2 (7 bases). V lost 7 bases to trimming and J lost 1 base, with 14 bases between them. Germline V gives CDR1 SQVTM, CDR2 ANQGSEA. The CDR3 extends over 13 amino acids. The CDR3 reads CSGGGGSSYEQYF. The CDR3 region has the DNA TGCAGCGGAGGGGGGGGTAGTTCCTACGAGCAGTACTTC.

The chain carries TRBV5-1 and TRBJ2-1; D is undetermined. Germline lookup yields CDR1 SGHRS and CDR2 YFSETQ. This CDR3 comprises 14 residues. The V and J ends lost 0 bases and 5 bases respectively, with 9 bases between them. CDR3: CASSLERPHNEQFF. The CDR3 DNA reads TGCGCCAGCAGCTTGGAACGTCCCCACAATGAGCAGTTCTTC.

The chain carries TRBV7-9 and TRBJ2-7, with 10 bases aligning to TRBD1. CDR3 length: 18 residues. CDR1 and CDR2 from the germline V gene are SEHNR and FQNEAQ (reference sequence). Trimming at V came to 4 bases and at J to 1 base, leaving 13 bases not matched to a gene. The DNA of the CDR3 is TGTGCCAGCAGCTCCGTCCCGGGACAGGGGACGCCTTCCTACGAGCAGTACTTC. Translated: CASSSVPGQGTPSYEQYF.

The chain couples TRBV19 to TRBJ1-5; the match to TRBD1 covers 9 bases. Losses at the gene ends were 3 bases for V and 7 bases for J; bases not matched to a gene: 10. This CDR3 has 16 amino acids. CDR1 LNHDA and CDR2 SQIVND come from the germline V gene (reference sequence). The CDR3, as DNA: TGTGCCAGTAGTATTGGGGGACAGGGTGTTAACCAGCCCCAGCATTTT. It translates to CASSIGGQGVNQPQHF.

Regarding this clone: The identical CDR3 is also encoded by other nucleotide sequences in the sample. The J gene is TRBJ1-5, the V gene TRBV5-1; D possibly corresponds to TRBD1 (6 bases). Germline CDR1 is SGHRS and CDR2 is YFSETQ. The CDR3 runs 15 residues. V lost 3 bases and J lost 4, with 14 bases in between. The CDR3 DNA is TGCGCCAGCAGCTCAGGAACAGGGTTTAATCAGCCCCAGCATTTT. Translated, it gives CASSSGTGFNQPQHF.

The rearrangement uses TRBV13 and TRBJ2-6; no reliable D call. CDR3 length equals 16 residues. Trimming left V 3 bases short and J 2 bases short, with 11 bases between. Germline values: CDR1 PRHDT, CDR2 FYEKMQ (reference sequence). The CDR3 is CASSFNLGPGANVLTF. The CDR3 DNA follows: TGTGCCAGCAGCTTCAATTTAGGCCCTGGGGCCAACGTCCTGACTTTC.

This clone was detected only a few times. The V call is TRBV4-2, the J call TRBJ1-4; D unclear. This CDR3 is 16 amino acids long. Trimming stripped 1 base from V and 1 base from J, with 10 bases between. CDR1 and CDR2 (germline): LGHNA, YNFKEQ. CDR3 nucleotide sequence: TGTGCCAGCAGCCAAGCCCCCGCCCAAACTAATGAAAAACTGTTTTTT. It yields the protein CASSQAPAQTNEKLFF.

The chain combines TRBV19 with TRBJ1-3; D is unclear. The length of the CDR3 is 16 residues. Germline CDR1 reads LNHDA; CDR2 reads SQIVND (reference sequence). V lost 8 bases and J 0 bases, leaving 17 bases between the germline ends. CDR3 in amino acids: CASSSVEVDSGNTIYF. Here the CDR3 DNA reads TGTGCCAGTTCCAGCGTGGAGGTCGACTCTGGAAACACCATATATTTT.

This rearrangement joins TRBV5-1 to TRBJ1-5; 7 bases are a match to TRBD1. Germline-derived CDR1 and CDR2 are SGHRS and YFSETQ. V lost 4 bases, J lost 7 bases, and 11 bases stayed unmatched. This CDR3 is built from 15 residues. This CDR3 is CASSAKDRVGQPQHF. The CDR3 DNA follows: TGCGCCAGCAGCGCGAAAGACAGGGTCGGACAGCCCCAGCATTTT.

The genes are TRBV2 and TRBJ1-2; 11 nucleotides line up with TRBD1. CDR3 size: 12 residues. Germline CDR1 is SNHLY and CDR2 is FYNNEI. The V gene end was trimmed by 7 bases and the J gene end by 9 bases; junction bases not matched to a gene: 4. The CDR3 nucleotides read TGTGCCAGCAACCGGGACAGGGGGAGCTACACCTTC. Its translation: CASNRDRGSYTF. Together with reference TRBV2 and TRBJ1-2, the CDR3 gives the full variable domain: EPEVTQTPSHQVTQMGQEVILRCVPISNHLYFYWYRQILGQKVEFLVSFYNNEISEKSEIFDDQFSVERPDGSNFTLKIRSTKLEDSAMYFCASNRDRGSYTFGSGTRLTVV.

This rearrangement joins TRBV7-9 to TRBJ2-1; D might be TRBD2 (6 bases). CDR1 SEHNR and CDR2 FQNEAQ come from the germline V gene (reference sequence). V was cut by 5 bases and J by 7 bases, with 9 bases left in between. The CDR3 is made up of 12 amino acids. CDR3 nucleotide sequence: TGTGCCAGCAGCCTGACTAGTAATGAGCAGTTCTTC. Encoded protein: CASSLTSNEQFF.

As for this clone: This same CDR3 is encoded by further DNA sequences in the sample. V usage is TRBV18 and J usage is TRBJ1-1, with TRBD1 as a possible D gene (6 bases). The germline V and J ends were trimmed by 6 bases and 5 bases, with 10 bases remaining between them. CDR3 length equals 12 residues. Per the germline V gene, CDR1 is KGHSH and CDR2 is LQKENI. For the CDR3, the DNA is TGTGCCAGCTCGCCCGGACAGACTGAAGCTTTCTTT. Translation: CASSPGQTEAFF.

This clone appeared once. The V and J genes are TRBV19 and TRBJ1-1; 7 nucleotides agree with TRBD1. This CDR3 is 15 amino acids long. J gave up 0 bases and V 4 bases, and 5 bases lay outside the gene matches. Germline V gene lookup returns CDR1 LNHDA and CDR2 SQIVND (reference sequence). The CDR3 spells CASSRPQGMNTEAFF. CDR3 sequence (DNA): TGTGCCAGTAGTAGGCCACAGGGGATGAACACTGAAGCTTTCTTT. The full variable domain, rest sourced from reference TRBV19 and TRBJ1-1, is DGGITQSPKYLFRKEGQNVTLSCEQNLNHDAMYWYRQDPGQGLRLIYYSQIVNDFQKGDIAEGYSVSREKKESFPLTVTSAQKNPTAFYLCASSRPQGMNTEAFFGQGTRLTVV.

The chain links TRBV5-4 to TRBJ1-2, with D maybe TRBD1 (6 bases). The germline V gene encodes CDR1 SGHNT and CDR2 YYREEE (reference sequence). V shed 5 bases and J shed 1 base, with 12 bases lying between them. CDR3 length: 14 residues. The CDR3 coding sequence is TGTGCCAGCAGTGCGACAGGAGGTAACTATGGCTACACCTTC. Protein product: CASSATGGNYGYTF. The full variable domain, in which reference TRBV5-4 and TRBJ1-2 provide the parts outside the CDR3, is ETGVTQSPTHLIKTRGQQVTLRCSSQSGHNTVSWYQQALGQGPQFIFQYYREEENGRGNFPPRFSGLQFPNYSSELNVNALELDDSALYLCASSATGGNYGYTFGSGTRLTVV.

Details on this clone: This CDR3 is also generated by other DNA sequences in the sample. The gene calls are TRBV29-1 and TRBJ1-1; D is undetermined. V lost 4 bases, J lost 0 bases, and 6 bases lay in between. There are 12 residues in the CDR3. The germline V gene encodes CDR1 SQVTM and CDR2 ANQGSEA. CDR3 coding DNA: TGCAGCGTTGCACGAATGAACACTGAAGCTTTCTTT. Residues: CSVARMNTEAFF. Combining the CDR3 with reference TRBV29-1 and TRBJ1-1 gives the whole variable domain SAVISQKPSRDICQRGTSLTIQCQVDSQVTMMFWYRQQPGQSLTLIATANQGSEATYESGFVIDKFPISRPNLTFSTLTVSNMSPEDSSIYLCSVARMNTEAFFGQGTRLTVV.

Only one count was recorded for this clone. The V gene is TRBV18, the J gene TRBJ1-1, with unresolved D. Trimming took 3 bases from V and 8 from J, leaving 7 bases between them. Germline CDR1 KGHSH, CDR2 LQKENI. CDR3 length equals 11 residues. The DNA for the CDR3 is TGTGCCAGCTCACCCGGTTCAGAAGCTTTCTTT. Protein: CASSPGSEAFF.

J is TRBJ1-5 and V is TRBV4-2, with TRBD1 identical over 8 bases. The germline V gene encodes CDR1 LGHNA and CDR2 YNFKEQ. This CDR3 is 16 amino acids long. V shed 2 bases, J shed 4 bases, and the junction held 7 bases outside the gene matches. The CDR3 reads CASSQNQGAGNQPQHF. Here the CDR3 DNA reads TGTGCCAGCAGCCAAAACCAGGGGGCAGGGAATCAGCCCCAGCATTTT.